The 15 T cell receptor beta chains given below trace back to one sample, sequenced in a study of T cell responses to AZD1222 COVID-19 vaccine. Profiling relied on immunoSEQ multiplex PCR, and the TCRdb table lists in-frame clones only, not all of them. This table holds about 100,000 clones, about nine tenths found once. The sequenced sample was peripheral blood, obtained 28 days after the second AZD1222 dose. These receptors came from an adult who received the AZD1222 COVID-19 vaccine.

The chain has TRBV11-2 and TRBJ2-3, with 13 bases identical to TRBD2. The CDR3 covers 16 residues. The trim removed 7 bases at V and 5 bases at J, leaving 9 bases unmatched. CDR1 SGHAT and CDR2 FQNNGV come from the germline V gene. Here the CDR3 DNA reads TGTGCCAGCAAGGGACTAGCGGGATTCGGAGGAGATACGCAGTATTTT. Its translation is CASKGLAGFGGDTQYF.

Here the CDR3 reads CASIQGNTQYF. The CDR3 coding sequence is TGTGCCAGTATCCAGGGGAATACGCAGTATTTT. This rearrangement joins TRBV19 to TRBJ2-3; D perhaps matches TRBD1 (6 bases). The CDR3 runs to 11 residues. Germline values: CDR1 LNHDA, CDR2 SQIVND (reference sequence). Trimming shortened V by 7 bases and J by 7 bases, and 9 bases separated the two germline ends.

The gene calls are TRBV25-1 and TRBJ1-4; D not certain. The V end was cut by 4 bases, the J end by 3 bases, with 18 bases between. From germline, CDR1 is MGHDK and CDR2 SYGVNS. The CDR3 extends over 17 amino acids. For the CDR3, the DNA is TGTGCCAGCAGTGTTTCAGCGCGCCTGACGGCTAATGAAAAACTGTTTTTT. Encoded protein: CASSVSARLTANEKLFF.

The chain uses TRBV19 and TRBJ1-1; 8 positions match TRBD1. Per germline, CDR1 LNHDA and CDR2 SQIVND (reference sequence). The CDR3 sequence is 15 residues long. After removal of 4 bases from V and 6 bases from J, the junction contained 10 bases not matched to a gene. The CDR3 reads CASSNYRGELAEAFF. The CDR3 DNA reads TGTGCCAGTAGTAACTACAGGGGGGAGTTGGCTGAAGCTTTCTTT. Complete variable domain (other parts from reference TRBV19 and TRBJ1-1): DGGITQSPKYLFRKEGQNVTLSCEQNLNHDAMYWYRQDPGQGLRLIYYSQIVNDFQKGDIAEGYSVSREKKESFPLTVTSAQKNPTAFYLCASSNYRGELAEAFFGQGTRLTVV.

The V gene is TRBV20-1, the J gene TRBJ1-1; D ambiguous. The CDR3 runs 11 residues. CDR1 DFQATT and CDR2 SNEGSKA come from the germline V gene (reference sequence). V dropped 5 bases and J dropped 8 bases, with 12 bases sitting between them. This CDR3 is CSAPDAGEAFF. In nucleotides, the CDR3 is TGCAGTGCTCCTGATGCGGGGGAAGCTTTCTTT.

The chain has TRBV5-4 and TRBJ2-3; 13 positions agree with TRBD2. Germline CDR1 reads SGHNT; CDR2 reads YYREEE (reference sequence). This CDR3 has 17 residues. V shed 0 bases and J 2 bases; nucleotides not matched to a gene: 3. The chain's CDR3 is CASSLGGLAGLTDTQYF. For the CDR3, the DNA is TGTGCCAGCAGCTTGGGGGGACTAGCGGGACTCACAGATACGCAGTATTTT.

This rearrangement joins TRBV7-2 to TRBJ2-3; D is perhaps TRBD1 (5 bases). CDR1 is SGHTA, CDR2 FQGNSA, per germline. The CDR3 length is 14 residues. The V and J ends lost 3 bases and 4 bases respectively, with 11 bases between them. CDR3 sequence: CASSFTLGPDTQYF. CDR3 in DNA: TGTGCCAGCAGCTTTACGTTGGGGCCAGATACGCAGTATTTT.

The rearrangement links TRBV19 to TRBJ1-1, with D possibly matching TRBD1 (5 bases). Germline loops: CDR1 LNHDA, CDR2 SQIVND (reference sequence). The V gene lost 1 base and the J gene lost 5 bases, with 14 bases spanning the gap. CDR3 length equals 15 residues. CDR3 residues: CASSIGGRVGTEAFF. DNA of the CDR3: TGTGCCAGTAGTATAGGCGGCAGGGTTGGAACTGAAGCTTTCTTT. The complete variable domain, with remaining parts taken from reference TRBV19 and TRBJ1-1, reads DGGITQSPKYLFRKEGQNVTLSCEQNLNHDAMYWYRQDPGQGLRLIYYSQIVNDFQKGDIAEGYSVSREKKESFPLTVTSAQKNPTAFYLCASSIGGRVGTEAFFGQGTRLTVV.

This clone was seen only a few times. This chain links TRBV27 with TRBJ2-7, with 11 bases matching TRBD2. Germline values: CDR1 MNHEY, CDR2 SMNVEV (reference sequence). The CDR3 is made up of 15 amino acids. With 8 bases clipped from V and 7 bases from J, the junction kept 13 bases outside the gene matches. CDR3 in DNA: TGTGCCAGCGGGACGCCGGGGACTAGCGGCCCAGAGCAGTACTTC. Its protein is CASGTPGTSGPEQYF.

The chain is built from TRBV15 and TRBJ2-5; tentative D call: TRBD2 (5 bases). V gave up 3 bases and J gave up 1 base, with 9 bases separating them. The germline CDR1 and CDR2 sequences are LNHNV and YYDKDF (reference sequence). The CDR3 totals 14 residues. Here the CDR3 reads CATSRSGVQETQYF. The CDR3 coding sequence is TGTGCCACCAGCAGGTCCGGGGTCCAAGAGACCCAGTACTTC.

The CDR3 loop reads CASSSSGLAGGVRELFF. DNA of the CDR3: TGTGCCAGTAGTAGTAGCGGGCTAGCGGGGGGAGTCCGGGAGCTGTTTTTT. The chain recombines TRBV19 with TRBJ2-2, with TRBD2 identical over 11 bases. Trimming cost V 4 bases and J 9 bases; bases outside gene matches: 13. The CDR3 loop spans 17 amino acids. Germline V gives CDR1 LNHDA, CDR2 SQIVND (reference sequence).

V usage is TRBV7-2 and J usage is TRBJ2-5, with 8 bases that match TRBD2. V lost 1 base and J lost 5; bases outside the gene matches: 9. This CDR3 has 16 residues. The germline gives CDR1 SGHTA, CDR2 FQGNSA. The CDR3 coding sequence is TGTGCCAGCAGCTTAGGTGTCGGGACTAGTGGCGAGACCCAGTACTTC. Translating it yields CASSLGVGTSGETQYF.

The chain recombines TRBV9 with TRBJ2-2; TRBD2 is a possible D gene (6 bases). In germline, CDR1 is SGDLS, CDR2 YYNGEE. The CDR3 loop spans 14 amino acids. Between the trimmed V and J ends, which lost 5 bases and 5 bases, there was a span of 13 bases. In DNA form, the CDR3 reads TGTGCCAGCAGAAAGGGCGGGATGACCGGGGAGCTGTTTTTT. It codes for CASRKGGMTGELFF.

The V and J genes are TRBV11-2 and TRBJ2-3; perhaps TRBD1 as D (6 bases). Trimming pared 4 bases from V and 3 bases from J, leaving 14 bases between. This CDR3 comprises 15 residues. In germline, CDR1 is SGHAT, CDR2 FQNNGV. The CDR3 nucleotides read TGTGCCAGCAGCTCGGGCAGGGGCGCAACAGATACGCAGTATTTT. This encodes CASSSGRGATDTQYF.

The rearrangement links TRBV10-2 to TRBJ1-2; 10 positions match TRBD1. The CDR3 sequence is 15 residues long. Germline CDR1 WSHSY, CDR2 SAAADI. The J segment lost 6 bases and the V segment lost 5 bases, leaving 9 bases of the junction unmatched. The chain's CDR3 is CASSSRDRGSDGYTF. For the CDR3, the DNA is TGCGCCAGCAGTTCTCGGGACAGGGGCTCGGATGGCTACACCTTC.